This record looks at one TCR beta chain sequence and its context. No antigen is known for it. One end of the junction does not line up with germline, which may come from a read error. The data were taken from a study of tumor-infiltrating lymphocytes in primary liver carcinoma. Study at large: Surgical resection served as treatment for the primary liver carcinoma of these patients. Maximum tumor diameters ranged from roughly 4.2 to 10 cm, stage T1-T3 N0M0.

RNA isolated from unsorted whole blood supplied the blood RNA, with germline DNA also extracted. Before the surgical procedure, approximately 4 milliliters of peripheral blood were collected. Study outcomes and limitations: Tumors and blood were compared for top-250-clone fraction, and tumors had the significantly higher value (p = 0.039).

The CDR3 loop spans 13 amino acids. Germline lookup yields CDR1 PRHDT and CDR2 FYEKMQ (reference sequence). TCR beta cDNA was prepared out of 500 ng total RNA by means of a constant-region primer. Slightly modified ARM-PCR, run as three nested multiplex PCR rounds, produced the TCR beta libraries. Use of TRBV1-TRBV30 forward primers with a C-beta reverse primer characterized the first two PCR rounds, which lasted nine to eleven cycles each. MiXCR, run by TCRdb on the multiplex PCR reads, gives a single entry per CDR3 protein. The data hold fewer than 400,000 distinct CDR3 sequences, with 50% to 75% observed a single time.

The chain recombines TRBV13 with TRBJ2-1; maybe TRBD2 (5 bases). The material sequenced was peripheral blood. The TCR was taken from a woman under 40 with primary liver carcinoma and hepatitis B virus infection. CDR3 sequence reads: CASSESGYNEQLF. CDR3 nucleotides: TGTGCCAGTAGCGAAAGCGGCTACAATGAGCAGTTATTC.